These T cell receptor beta chains were read from a single sample in a study of molecular identifiers for immune sequencing clone quantification. TCRdb reanalysed the PCR reads using MiXCR and keeps one entry per CDR3 protein. The data hold about 640,000 distinct CDR3 sequences, with less than 20% observed a single time. Input material: naive CD8+ T cells from blood, with Jurkat cell RNA spiked in. These receptors came from a human donor in good health. Some libraries in this study had Jurkat cell RNA spiked in. Each CDR3 is given with its conserved first and last residue. The D gene is left open where the match is weak.

d_call v_call cdr3_aa
- TRBV19 CASSMGTRNTGELFF
TRBD1 TRBV4-1 CASSQEQGVNTEAFF
- TRBV4-3 CASSQDRTWPLHF
TRBD2 TRBV9 CASSGGLAGVTDTQYF
- TRBV6-2/TRBV6-3 CASSLHNQPQHF
- TRBV29-1 CSVISGFEETQYF
- TRBV14 CASSQAGSGELFF
TRBD1 TRBV7-2 CASSTGGSYEQYF
- TRBV12-3/TRBV12-4 CASSRNQLVQPQHF
- TRBV24-1 CATSAGSRTSYNEQFF
- TRBV5-5 CASSLVPAGNTEAFF
- TRBV4-1 CASSQTTANTEAFF
- TRBV7-7 CASSLGQGGRNTQYF
TRBD1 TRBV28 CASSETGISIIAYDGYTF
TRBD1 TRBV5-5 CASSVTLTGGLGEAFF
- TRBV12-3/TRBV12-4 CASSFVAGQGADTQYF
- TRBV7-9 CASSPTSTGSDEQYF
- TRBV4-1 CASSQAPHLAMGTDTQYF
- TRBV5-6 CASNRDLQETRYF
- TRBV6-6 CASSPTRDEQYF
- TRBV5-1 CASSLVEGGADTQYF
- TRBV6-6 CASRPSTRDGGAVLTF
- TRBV4-3 CASSPSEGGEFRAQYF
- TRBV7-6 CASTPGTPDEKLFF
TRBD2 TRBV27 CASSLPWLSGGLFF
- TRBV5-1 CASSAEQEREAFF
- TRBV12-3/TRBV12-4 CASSLRVANEKLFF
- TRBV7-9 CASSGAGSAGTEAFF
TRBD1 TRBV3-1 CASSRFRDRVQDTEAFF
- TRBV5-1 CASSPRGGKYEQYF